Shown below are 16 T cell receptor beta chains from a single sample sequenced in a study of blood T cell repertoires in COVID-19. Assay: immunoSEQ multiplex PCR; the TCRdb copy retains only in-frame clones and omits some. The sample yields roughly 230,000 clones, 85% seen once. Sequences were obtained from peripheral blood. The origin of the receptors is a man in his forties or fifties with acute or convalescent COVID-19.

This chain joins TRBV4-1 and TRBJ1-2; tentative D call: TRBD1 (5 bases). Germline V gives CDR1 MGHRA, CDR2 YSYEKL. Between the trimmed V and J ends, which lost 4 bases and 7 bases, there was a span of 25 bases. The CDR3 covers 17 residues. CDR3 DNA sequence: TGCGCCAGCAGCCTAAGGGTGGGCAGGGCGAGCCCTACTGGCTACACCTTC. Its translation: CASSLRVGRASPTGYTF.

V is TRBV6-5 and J is TRBJ1-5; TRBD1 matches at 9 bases. This CDR3 has 15 amino acids. The V segment lost 5 bases and the J segment 6 bases; nucleotides outside the gene matches: 8. In germline, CDR1 is MNHEY, CDR2 SVGAGI. This chain's CDR3 is CASSPGQGRGQPQHF. For the CDR3, the DNA is TGTGCCAGCAGTCCGGGACAGGGCAGGGGTCAGCCCCAGCATTTT.

This chain uses TRBV5-4 with TRBJ2-1; 7 nucleotides match TRBD1. This CDR3 is built from 15 residues. Germline loops: CDR1 SGHNT, CDR2 YYREEE (reference sequence). V gave up 0 bases and J gave up 4 bases; unmatched junction bases: 4. CDR3 loop: CASSLGPGQYNEQFF. In nucleotides, the CDR3 is TGTGCCAGCAGCTTGGGGCCGGGACAGTACAATGAGCAGTTCTTC. The variable domain in full, with the rest retrieved from reference TRBV5-4 and TRBJ2-1, is ETGVTQSPTHLIKTRGQQVTLRCSSQSGHNTVSWYQQALGQGPQFIFQYYREEENGRGNFPPRFSGLQFPNYSSELNVNALELDDSALYLCASSLGPGQYNEQFFGPGTRLTVL.

V usage is TRBV6-5 and J usage is TRBJ2-5; possible D gene TRBD2, 6 bases. The CDR3 contains 14 residues. The V end lost 4 bases, the J end lost 4 bases, and 13 bases lay between the germline ends. The V gene's germline CDR1 is MNHEY and CDR2 SVGAGI. CDR3 protein: CASSFPQEGETQYF. DNA of the CDR3: TGTGCCAGCAGTTTCCCCCAGGAGGGAGAGACCCAGTACTTC.

The chain has TRBV6-1 and TRBJ1-4; D unclear. The V gene lost 2 bases and the J gene lost 0 bases, with 7 bases spanning the gap. Germline assignment: CDR1 MNHNS and CDR2 SASEGT. The CDR3 extends over 15 amino acids. The CDR3 loop is CASSELAATNEKLFF. In DNA form, the CDR3 reads TGTGCCAGCAGTGAATTGGCAGCAACTAATGAAAAACTGTTTTTT.

The chain links TRBV7-9 to TRBJ2-2; the match to TRBD1 covers 9 bases. J lost 2 bases, V lost 5 bases, and 9 bases had no gene match. CDR3 size: 17 residues. The V gene's germline CDR1 is SEHNR and CDR2 FQNEAQ (reference sequence). Here the CDR3 reads CASSRLRDRVNTGELFF. CDR3 DNA sequence: TGTGCCAGCAGCCGCCTCCGGGACAGGGTAAACACCGGGGAGCTGTTTTTT.

J is TRBJ1-6 and V is TRBV2; D is ambiguous. Between the trimmed V and J ends, which lost 7 bases and 0 bases, there was a span of 10 bases. The CDR3 consists of 15 residues. Per germline, CDR1 SNHLY and CDR2 FYNNEI. The CDR3 reads CASNAGSSYNSPLHF. CDR3 coding DNA: TGTGCCAGCAATGCGGGCAGCTCCTATAATTCACCCCTCCACTTT.

This sequence joins TRBV7-2 and TRBJ1-3; D is ambiguous. CDR3 length equals 15 residues. V lost 2 bases and J 0 bases, leaving 8 bases between the germline ends. In germline, CDR1 is SGHTA, CDR2 FQGNSA. CDR3 bases: TGTGCCAGCAGCTTAACGAGTTACTCTGGAAACACCATATATTTT. The encoded protein is CASSLTSYSGNTIYF.

The genes are TRBV10-3 and TRBJ2-2; 7 bases agree with TRBD1. Germline assignment: CDR1 ENHRY and CDR2 SYGVKD. There are 13 residues in the CDR3. The trim removed 11 bases at V and 6 bases at J, leaving 9 bases unmatched. Here the CDR3 DNA reads TGTGCCGTAAGGGAACAGGGGCCCGGGGAGCTGTTTTTT. As protein: CAVREQGPGELFF.

This chain joins TRBV10-3 and TRBJ2-7, with 13 bases aligning to TRBD2. The trim removed 4 bases at V and 2 bases at J, leaving 2 bases unmatched. The CDR3 has 15 residues. Per germline, CDR1 ENHRY and CDR2 SYGVKD. The CDR3 coding sequence is TGTGCCATCAGTGTCGGACTAGCGGGGGCCTACGAGCAGTACTTC. Translation gives CAISVGLAGAYEQYF.

The chain carries TRBV18 and TRBJ2-7, with D unclear. CDR3 length: 13 amino acids. V dropped 4 bases and J dropped 0 bases, with 7 bases sitting between them. CDR1 and CDR2 (germline): KGHSH, LQKENI. CDR3 sequence (DNA): TGTGCCAGCTCACTTCCTAGCTCCTACGAGCAGTACTTC. It codes for CASSLPSSYEQYF. The full variable domain, with the rest looked up from reference TRBV18 and TRBJ2-7, is NAGVMQNPRHLVRRRGQEARLRCSPMKGHSHVYWYRQLPEEGLKFMVYLQKENIIDESGMPKERFSAEFPKEGPSILRIQQVVRGDSAAYFCASSLPSSYEQYFGPGTRLTVT.

The rearrangement uses TRBV18 and TRBJ2-7; D is possibly TRBD1 (5 bases). The V and J ends lost 5 bases and 2 bases respectively, with 10 bases between them. From germline, CDR1 is KGHSH and CDR2 LQKENI. The CDR3 is 13 residues long. CDR3 nucleotides: TGTGCCAGCTCAACGACAGATCCCTACGAGCAGTACTTC. Translated: CASSTTDPYEQYF.

A single count supports this clone. Additional DNA sequences in this sample encode the identical CDR3. This sequence joins TRBV5-6 and TRBJ1-1; D is unclear. Germline V gene sequence: CDR1 SGHDT, CDR2 YYEEEE. This CDR3 comprises 11 residues. V was cut by 3 bases and J by 6 bases, with 6 bases left in between. CDR3 in amino acids: CASSSYSEAFF. Here the CDR3 DNA reads TGTGCCAGCAGCTCTTATTCTGAAGCTTTCTTT.

The chain has TRBV6-5 and TRBJ2-1, with D possibly being TRBD1 (5 bases). V was trimmed by 2 bases and J by 8 bases, leaving 7 bases between them. The germline gives CDR1 MNHEY, CDR2 SVGAGI. The CDR3 contains 12 residues. The chain's CDR3 is CASSYRGDEQFF. The CDR3 DNA reads TGTGCCAGCAGTTACAGGGGTGATGAGCAGTTCTTC.

This clone was found once. V and J are TRBV5-1 and TRBJ2-2, with a tentative D call TRBD2 (5 bases). CDR1 and CDR2 from the germline V gene are SGHRS and YFSETQ. Trimming took off 5 bases at V and 7 bases at J, with 12 bases between the two ends. The CDR3 is made up of 13 amino acids. CDR3 loop: CASRTNMGGELFF. The CDR3 DNA reads TGCGCCAGCAGGACTAACATGGGCGGGGAGCTGTTTTTT.

The CDR3 sequence is CASSGPGQYSNYGYTF. The DNA of the CDR3 is TGTGCCAGCAGCGGACCCGGACAGTACTCTAACTATGGCTACACCTTC. This chain connects TRBV9 to TRBJ1-2; a possible D gene is TRBD1 (6 bases). Trimming shortened V by 3 bases and J by 0 bases, and 15 bases separated the two germline ends. The CDR3 totals 16 residues. Germline-derived CDR1 and CDR2 are SGDLS and YYNGEE.